One sample yielded the 9 T cell receptor beta chains listed below, sequenced in a study of Ad26.COV2.S vaccination and SARS-CoV-2 variants. The treatment is: approximately 18 received Ad26.COV2.S at low or high dose, single or two shots; about five received placebo; per-sample allocation not given. At day 63 after the first vaccine or placebo injection, samples were drawn. Data came from immunoSEQ multiplex PCR; TCRdb stores just in-frame clones and leaves some out. The sample has more than 300,000 clones; about 86% are singletons. The sequencing used peripheral blood, collected in a trial of Ad26.COV2.S vaccine versus placebo. The source is a person between 18 and 60 years old who received the Ad26.COV2.S COVID-19 vaccine or a placebo.

The rearrangement uses TRBV6-2 or TRBV6-3 and TRBJ2-5, with D perhaps given as TRBD1 or TRBD2 (5 bases each). This CDR3 spans 14 amino acids. Trimming stripped 0 bases from V and 5 bases from J, with 10 bases between. CDR1 is MNHEY and CDR2 is SVGEGT in the germline V gene. The CDR3: CASSYSVRGETQYF. The CDR3 DNA sequence: TGTGCCAGCAGTTACTCAGTCCGGGGCGAGACCCAGTACTTC.

This chain links TRBV6-2 or TRBV6-3 with TRBJ1-3; the D gene is possibly TRBD1 (5 bases). Trimming shortened V by 2 bases and J by 13 bases, and 12 bases separated the two germline ends. The CDR3 is 12 amino acids. Germline CDR1 reads MNHEY; CDR2 reads SVGEGT. The CDR3 DNA follows: TGTGCCAGCAGTTACCTTGGGACCGCAATATATTTT. It translates to CASSYLGTAIYF.

The chain carries TRBV13 and TRBJ2-1, with TRBD2 matching over 11 bases. V was pared by 4 bases and J by 7 bases, with 6 bases of the junction left unmatched. CDR3 length equals 15 residues. Looked up from germline, CDR1 is PRHDT and CDR2 is FYEKMQ (reference sequence). Here the CDR3 DNA reads TGTGCCAGCAGCTACTCGGGACTAGCGGTAAATGAGCAGTTCTTC. Amino acid sequence: CASSYSGLAVNEQFF.

The chain recombines TRBV5-8 with TRBJ2-1; TRBD1 matches at 9 bases. CDR1 SGHTS and CDR2 YDEGEE come from the germline V gene. J gave up 1 base and V 3 bases, and 2 bases lay outside the gene matches. This CDR3 spans 15 amino acids. In DNA form, the CDR3 reads TGTGCCAGCAGCTCAGACAGGGGGTCCTACAATGAGCAGTTCTTC. Residues: CASSSDRGSYNEQFF.

This clone occurred once. V usage is TRBV7-2 and J usage is TRBJ1-3, with D possibly TRBD1 on 6 matching bases. CDR1 is SGHTA, CDR2 FQGNSA, per germline. The ends were cut back, 1 base at V and 0 bases at J, with 13 bases in the middle. This CDR3 is 17 amino acids long. The CDR3 loop is CASSLVSGQRSGNTIYF. In DNA, the CDR3 is TGTGCCAGCAGCTTAGTAAGTGGACAGCGCTCTGGAAACACCATATATTTT.

The rearrangement links TRBV19 to TRBJ2-7; no clear D gene. The length of the CDR3 is 14 residues. From germline, CDR1 is LNHDA and CDR2 SQIVND (reference sequence). V was shortened by 5 bases and J by 0 bases, with 11 bases between the two germline ends. The CDR3, as DNA: TGTGCCAGTAGTCTGGTGGACGGCTCCTACGAGCAGTACTTC. It translates to CASSLVDGSYEQYF.

CDR3 amino acids: CASSTRDRNSPLHF. The CDR3 DNA follows: TGTGCCAGTAGTACTCGGGACAGGAATTCACCCCTCCACTTT. The V call is TRBV19, the J call TRBJ1-6; the match to TRBD1 covers 8 bases. This CDR3 comprises 14 residues. Germline-derived CDR1 and CDR2 are LNHDA and SQIVND (reference sequence). Trimming cost V 4 bases and J 7 bases; bases outside gene matches: 3. Full variable domain (missing parts from reference TRBV19 and TRBJ1-6): DGGITQSPKYLFRKEGQNVTLSCEQNLNHDAMYWYRQDPGQGLRLIYYSQIVNDFQKGDIAEGYSVSREKKESFPLTVTSAQKNPTAFYLCASSTRDRNSPLHFGNGTRLTVT.

The chain combines TRBV10-3 with TRBJ1-4; D is ambiguous. Germline V gene data show CDR1 as ENHRY and CDR2 as SYGVKD. Trimming took off 2 bases at V and 5 bases at J, with 6 bases between the two ends. This CDR3 has 13 residues. CDR3 amino acids: CAISERENEKLFF. For the CDR3, the DNA is TGTGCCATCAGTGAGAGGGAGAATGAAAAACTGTTTTTT.

This chain links TRBV10-3 with TRBJ2-5; maybe TRBD2 (6 bases). The CDR3 spans 13 residues. CDR1 and CDR2 (germline): ENHRY, SYGVKD. Trimming took off 8 bases at V and 2 bases at J, with 12 bases between the two ends. CDR3 bases: TGTGCCATCGCCCGTGGGGGGCAAGAGACCCAGTACTTC. Its protein product is CAIARGGQETQYF.